This entry is about one TCR beta chain. Its antigen remains unknown. The sample is drawn from a study of cytomegalovirus exposure and HLA in healthy donors. Study as a whole: Later, an analysis reported that the roughly 120 validation repertoires had used the same platform as the approximately 670 first-cohort repertoires. Study conclusions and caveats: That first-cohort TCR clusters tended to co-occur in the approximately 120 validation repertoires was found in a later analysis. There were some public TCRs occurring in many donors, but most TCR sequences were rare.

Repertoires were generated with immunoSEQ multiplex PCR, while TCRdb's copy carries only in-frame clones and drops some. Of about 240,000 clones listed, 70% to 90% are singletons. V gave up 4 bases and J gave up 3 bases; unmatched junction bases: 6. Germline CDR1 and CDR2: MNHNS and SASEGT. This CDR3 has 15 residues. The chain uses TRBV6-1 and TRBJ2-3; 8 bases fit TRBD2. The sequence came from a woman in her 30s in good health and CMV-seropositive. Sequencing was carried out using PBMCs. CDR3 DNA: TGTGCCAGCAGTGGGGTAGCGGGACTTACAGATACGCAGTATTTT. It specifies CASSGVAGLTDTQYF.